The 2 T cell receptor beta chains below were found in one sample sequenced in a study of blood T cell repertoires in COVID-19. Clones were read by immunoSEQ multiplex PCR, and TCRdb kept only the in-frame ones, dropping some. The top ten clones hold approximately 7.4% of a sample with approximately 250,000 clones, roughly 83% of them seen once. Sequenced sample: peripheral blood. These receptors were taken from a woman in her forties or fifties with acute or convalescent COVID-19.

This rearrangement joins TRBV12-3 or TRBV12-4 to TRBJ1-2; a possible D gene is TRBD1 (5 bases). CDR3 length: 13 residues. The V gene lost 5 bases and the J gene lost 4 bases, with 11 bases spanning the gap. CDR3 nucleotide sequence: TGTGCCAGCAGTGCCGACAGAATCTATGGCTACACCTTC. The encoded protein is CASSADRIYGYTF.

The gene calls are TRBV2 and TRBJ1-2; no firm D call. CDR1 and CDR2 from the germline V gene are SNHLY and FYNNEI. Trimming took off 6 bases at V and 5 bases at J, with 22 bases between the two ends. The CDR3 loop spans 16 amino acids. Here the CDR3 DNA reads TGTGCCAGCAGCGAGAACAGCGGCATGGGAGCGTATGGCTACACCTTC. Translated: CASSENSGMGAYGYTF.